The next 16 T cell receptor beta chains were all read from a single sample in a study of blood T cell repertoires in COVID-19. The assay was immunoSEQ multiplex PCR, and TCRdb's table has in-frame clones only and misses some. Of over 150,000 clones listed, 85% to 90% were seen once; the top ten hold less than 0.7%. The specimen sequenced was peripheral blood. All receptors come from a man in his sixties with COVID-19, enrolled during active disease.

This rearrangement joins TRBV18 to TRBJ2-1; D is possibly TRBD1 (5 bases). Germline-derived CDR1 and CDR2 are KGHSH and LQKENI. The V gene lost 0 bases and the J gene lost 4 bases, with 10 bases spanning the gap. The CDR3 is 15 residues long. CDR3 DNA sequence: TGTGCCAGCTCACCACCGCTGGACACTTACAATGAGCAGTTCTTC. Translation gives CASSPPLDTYNEQFF.

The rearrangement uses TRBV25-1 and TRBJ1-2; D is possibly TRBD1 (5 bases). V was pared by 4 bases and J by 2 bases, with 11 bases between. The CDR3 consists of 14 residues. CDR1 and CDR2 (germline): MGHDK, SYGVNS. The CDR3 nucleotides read TGTGCCAGCAGTGGGGGGGGAGTAAACTATGGCTACACCTTC. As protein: CASSGGGVNYGYTF.

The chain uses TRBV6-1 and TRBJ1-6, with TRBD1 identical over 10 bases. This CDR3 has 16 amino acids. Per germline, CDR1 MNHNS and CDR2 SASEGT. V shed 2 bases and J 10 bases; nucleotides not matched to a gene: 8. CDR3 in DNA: TGTGCCAGCAGTGAAAGCATGGGACAGGGGCAATCACCCCTCCACTTT. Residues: CASSESMGQGQSPLHF.

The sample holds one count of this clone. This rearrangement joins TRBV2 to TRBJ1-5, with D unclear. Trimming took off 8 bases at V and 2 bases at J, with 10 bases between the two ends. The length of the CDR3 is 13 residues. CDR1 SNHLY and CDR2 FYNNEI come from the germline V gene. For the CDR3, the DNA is TGTGCCAGCCTAATAGAACGCAATCAGCCCCAGCATTTT. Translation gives CASLIERNQPQHF.

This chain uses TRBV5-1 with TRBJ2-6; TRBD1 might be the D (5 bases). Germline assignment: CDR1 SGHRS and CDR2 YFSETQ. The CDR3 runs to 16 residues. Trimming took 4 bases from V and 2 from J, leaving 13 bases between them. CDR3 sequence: CASSQGSSTGANVLTF. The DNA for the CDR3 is TGCGCCAGCAGCCAGGGTTCTTCGACTGGGGCCAACGTCCTGACTTTC.

The CDR3 loop is CASSSEGGLAGAAGELFF. In nucleotides, the CDR3 is TGTGCCAGCAGCTCCGAAGGGGGACTAGCGGGAGCTGCCGGGGAGCTGTTTTTT. The J gene is TRBJ2-2, the V gene TRBV7-2, with 14 positions matching TRBD2. This CDR3 has 18 amino acids. V was clipped by 4 bases and J by 6 bases; unmatched bases: 10. Germline loops: CDR1 SGHTA, CDR2 FQGNSA.

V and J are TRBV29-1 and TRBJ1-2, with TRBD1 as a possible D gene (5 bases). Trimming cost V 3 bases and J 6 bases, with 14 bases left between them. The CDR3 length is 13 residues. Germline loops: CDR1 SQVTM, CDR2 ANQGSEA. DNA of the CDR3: TGCAGCGTTGATTTTTCGGGGGGTAATGGCTACACCTTC. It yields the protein CSVDFSGGNGYTF.

CDR3 nucleotide sequence: TGTGCCAGCTCACCATCGGGACTGTTCCTCTCTGGAAACACCATATATTTT. This translates into CASSPSGLFLSGNTIYF. The rearrangement links TRBV18 to TRBJ1-3; a possible D gene is TRBD1 (5 bases). CDR1 is KGHSH, CDR2 LQKENI, per germline. The CDR3 length is 17 residues. Trimming removed 2 bases from V and 0 bases from J, with 14 bases in between.

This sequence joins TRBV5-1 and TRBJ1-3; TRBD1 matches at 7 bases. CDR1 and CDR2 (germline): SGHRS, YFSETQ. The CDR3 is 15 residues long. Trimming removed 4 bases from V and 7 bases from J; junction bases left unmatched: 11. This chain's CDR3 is CASSEGTAPGNTIYF. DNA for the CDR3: TGCGCCAGCAGCGAGGGGACAGCCCCCGGTAACACCATATATTTT.

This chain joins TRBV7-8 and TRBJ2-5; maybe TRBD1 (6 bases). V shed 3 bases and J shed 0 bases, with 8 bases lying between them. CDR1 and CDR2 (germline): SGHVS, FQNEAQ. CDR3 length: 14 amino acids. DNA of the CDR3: TGTGCCAGCAGCTTGGGGGCCTACCAAGAGACCCAGTACTTC. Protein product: CASSLGAYQETQYF.

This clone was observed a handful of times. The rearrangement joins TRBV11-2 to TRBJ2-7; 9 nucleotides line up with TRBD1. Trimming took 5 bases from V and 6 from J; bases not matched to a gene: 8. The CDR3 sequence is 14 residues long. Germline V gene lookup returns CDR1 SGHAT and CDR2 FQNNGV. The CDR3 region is CASSRDRVGSEQYF. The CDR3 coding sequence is TGTGCCAGCAGCCGGGACAGGGTGGGCTCCGAGCAGTACTTC.

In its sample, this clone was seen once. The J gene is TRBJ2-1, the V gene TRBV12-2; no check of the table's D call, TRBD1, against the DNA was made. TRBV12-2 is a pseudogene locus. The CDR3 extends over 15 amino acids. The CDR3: CASRSGTGRDNEQFF. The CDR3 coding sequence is TGTGCAAGTCGCTCCGGGACAGGGAGGGACAATGAGCAGTTCTTC.

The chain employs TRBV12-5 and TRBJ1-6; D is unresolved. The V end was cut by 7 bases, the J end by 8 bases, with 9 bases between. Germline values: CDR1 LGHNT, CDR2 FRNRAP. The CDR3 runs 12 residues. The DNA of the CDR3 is TGTGCTAGTGCTCAGGTCGATTCACCCCTCCACTTT. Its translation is CASAQVDSPLHF.

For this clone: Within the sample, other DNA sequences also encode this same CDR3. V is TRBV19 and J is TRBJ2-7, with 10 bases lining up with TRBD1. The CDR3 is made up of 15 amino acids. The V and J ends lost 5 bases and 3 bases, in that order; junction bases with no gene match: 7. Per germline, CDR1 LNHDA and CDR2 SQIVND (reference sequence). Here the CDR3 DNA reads TGTGCCAGTAGTTTGGGACAGGGGCCAATCTACGAGCAGTACTTC. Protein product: CASSLGQGPIYEQYF.

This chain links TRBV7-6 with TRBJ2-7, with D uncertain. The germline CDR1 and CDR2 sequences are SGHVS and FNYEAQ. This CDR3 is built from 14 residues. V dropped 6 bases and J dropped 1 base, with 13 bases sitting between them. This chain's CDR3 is CASRKRGPSYEQYF. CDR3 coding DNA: TGTGCCAGCAGAAAAAGAGGTCCTTCCTACGAGCAGTACTTC.

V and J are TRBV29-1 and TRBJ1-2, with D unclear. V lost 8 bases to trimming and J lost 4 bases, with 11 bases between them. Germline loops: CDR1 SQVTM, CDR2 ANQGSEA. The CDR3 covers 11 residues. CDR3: CSSRSGYGYTF. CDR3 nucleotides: TGCAGCTCAAGGAGTGGCTATGGCTACACCTTC.